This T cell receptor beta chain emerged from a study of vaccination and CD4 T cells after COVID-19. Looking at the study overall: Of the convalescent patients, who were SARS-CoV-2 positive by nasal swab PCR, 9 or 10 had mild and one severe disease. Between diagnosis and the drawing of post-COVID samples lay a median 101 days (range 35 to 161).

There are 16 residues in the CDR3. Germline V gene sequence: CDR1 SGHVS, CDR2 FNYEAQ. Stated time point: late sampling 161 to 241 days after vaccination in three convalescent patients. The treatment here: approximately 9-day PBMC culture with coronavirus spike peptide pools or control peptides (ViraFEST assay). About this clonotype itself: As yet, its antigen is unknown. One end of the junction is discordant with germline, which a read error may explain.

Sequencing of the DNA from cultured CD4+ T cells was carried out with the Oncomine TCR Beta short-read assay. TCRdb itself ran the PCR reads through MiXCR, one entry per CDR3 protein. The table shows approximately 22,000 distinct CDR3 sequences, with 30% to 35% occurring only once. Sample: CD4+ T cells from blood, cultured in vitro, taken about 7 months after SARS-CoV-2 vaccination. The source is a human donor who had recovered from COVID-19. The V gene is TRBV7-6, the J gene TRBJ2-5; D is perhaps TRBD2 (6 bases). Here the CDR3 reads CASSPHRAGVAETQYF. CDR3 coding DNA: TGTGCTAGCAGCCCACACAGAGCGGGCGTCGCGGAGACCCAGTACTTC.